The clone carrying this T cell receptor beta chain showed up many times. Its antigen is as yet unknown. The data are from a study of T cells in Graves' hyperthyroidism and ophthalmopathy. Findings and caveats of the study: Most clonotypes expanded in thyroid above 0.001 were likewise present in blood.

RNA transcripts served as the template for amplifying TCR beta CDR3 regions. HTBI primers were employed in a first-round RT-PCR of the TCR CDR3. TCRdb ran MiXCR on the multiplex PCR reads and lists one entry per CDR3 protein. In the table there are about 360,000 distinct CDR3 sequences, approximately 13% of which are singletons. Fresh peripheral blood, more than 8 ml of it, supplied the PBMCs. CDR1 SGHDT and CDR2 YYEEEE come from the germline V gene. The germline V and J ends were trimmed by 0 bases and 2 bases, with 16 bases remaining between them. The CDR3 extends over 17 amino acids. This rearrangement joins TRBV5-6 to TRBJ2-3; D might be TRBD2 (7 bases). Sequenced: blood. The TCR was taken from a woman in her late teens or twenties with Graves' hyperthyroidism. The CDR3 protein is CASSLGAGASFTDTQYF. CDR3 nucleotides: TGTGCCAGCAGCTTGGGGGCGGGGGCGTCTTTCACAGATACGCAGTATTTT.